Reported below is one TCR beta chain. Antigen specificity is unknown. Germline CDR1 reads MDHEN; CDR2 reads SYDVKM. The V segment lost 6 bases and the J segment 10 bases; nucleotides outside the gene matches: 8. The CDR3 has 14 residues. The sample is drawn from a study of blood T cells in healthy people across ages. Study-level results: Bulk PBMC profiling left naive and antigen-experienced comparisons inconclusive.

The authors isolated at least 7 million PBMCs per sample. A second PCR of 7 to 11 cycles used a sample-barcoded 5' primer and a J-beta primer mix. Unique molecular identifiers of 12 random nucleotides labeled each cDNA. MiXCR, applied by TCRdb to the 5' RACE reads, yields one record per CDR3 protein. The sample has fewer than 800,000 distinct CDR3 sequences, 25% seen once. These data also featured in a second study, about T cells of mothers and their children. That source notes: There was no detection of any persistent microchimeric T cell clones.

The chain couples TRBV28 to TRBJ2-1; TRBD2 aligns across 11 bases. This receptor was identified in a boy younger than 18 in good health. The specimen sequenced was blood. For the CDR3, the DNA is TGTGCCAGCAGCCCCCCGGGACTAGCGGAGGAGCAGTTCTTC. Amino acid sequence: CASSPPGLAEEQFF.